Below, one T cell receptor (beta chain) is given with its context. Other nucleotide sequences in the sample specify the same CDR3. The sample originates from a study of shared clonotypes between healthy human individuals. As for the study in general: The study used three CD4 naive, three CD4 memory, two CD8 naive and one CD8 memory plate per donor.

The assay was immunoSEQ multiplex PCR, and TCRdb's table has in-frame clones only and misses some. The data contain around 1 million clones, around 80% of them singletons. The receptor was isolated from a man aged 18 to 35 in good health. Sequenced: memory CD4+ T cells sorted from blood. Noted subset: CD45RA-negative fraction.

The CDR3 reads CASSAPSNTGELFF. CDR3 coding DNA: TGTGCCAGCAGCGCTCCTTCGAACACCGGGGAGCTGTTTTTT. The chain joins TRBV9 to TRBJ2-2; D is undetermined. Germline assignment: CDR1 SGDLS and CDR2 YYNGEE. Trimming cost V 3 bases and J 0 bases, with 6 bases left between them. This CDR3 is 14 amino acids long.